A selection of T cell receptor beta chains follows, all from one sample in a study of blood T cell repertoires in COVID-19. The assay was immunoSEQ multiplex PCR, and TCRdb's table has in-frame clones only and misses some. The sample records tens of thousands of clones, about 87% being singletons. Material: peripheral blood. These receptors were collected from a man between 50 and 59 years old with active or convalescent COVID-19. Both conserved end residues are part of each CDR3. The D gene is left open where the match is weak. Some rows have no size entry. The others give once, few or many, or a class for an expanded clone.

TRBJ1-5,TRBV15,NA,TRBD1,CATSRAVDRGTYQPQHF,TGTGCCACCAGCAGGGCCGTAGACAGGGGAACTTATCAGCCCCAGCATTTT
TRBJ2-6,TRBV7-9,NA,TRBD1,CASRGDRDLISGANVLTF,TGTGCCAGCAGGGGCGACAGGGACCTCATCTCTGGGGCCAACGTCCTGACTTTC
TRBJ2-7,TRBV7-9,medium-sized,TRBD1,CASSLTGVVYEQYF,TGTGCCAGCAGCTTAACAGGGGTGGTCTACGAGCAGTACTTC
TRBJ1-3,TRBV11-2,NA,NA,CASSPAGGTIYF,TGTGCCAGCAGCCCTGCCGGGGGCACCATATATTTT
TRBJ2-5,TRBV7-3,NA,TRBD2,CASSVQGLAVETQYF,TGTGCCAGCAGCGTGCAGGGACTAGCGGTAGAGACCCAGTACTTC
TRBJ1-4,TRBV4-1,NA,NA,CASSYQARREANEKLFF,TGCGCCAGCAGCTATCAGGCCAGGCGGGAGGCTAATGAAAAACTGTTTTTT
TRBJ2-1,TRBV28,NA,NA,CASSFLATNSYNEQFF,TGTGCCAGCAGTTTTTTAGCGACAAACTCCTACAATGAGCAGTTCTTC
TRBJ1-1,TRBV7-8,NA,NA,CASSSIFRSAFF,TGTGCCAGCAGCTCTATCTTTCGTTCCGCTTTCTTT
TRBJ2-3,TRBV6-4,NA,TRBD2,CASASGGASDTQYF,TGTGCCAGCGCAAGCGGGGGGGCATCAGATACGCAGTATTTT
TRBJ2-2,TRBV7-2,once,NA,CASRLQGRRAGELFF,TGTGCCAGCAGACTACAGGGGAGGAGGGCCGGGGAGCTGTTTTTT
TRBJ1-3,TRBV3-1/TRBV3-2,once,NA,CASSTDGEHSGNTIYF,TGTGCCAGCAGCACCGACGGAGAGCACTCTGGAAACACCATATATTTT
TRBJ1-2,TRBV18,NA,TRBD1,CASSPGQASLNYGYTF,TGTGCCAGCTCACCGGGACAGGCATCCCTTAACTATGGCTACACCTTC
TRBJ2-1,TRBV5-1,NA,NA,CASSLWTQTYNEQFF,TGCGCCAGCAGCTTGTGGACACAGACCTACAATGAGCAGTTCTTC
TRBJ1-2,TRBV16,NA,TRBD1,CASSQSTGRIGYTF,TGTGCCAGCAGCCAATCGACAGGGCGTATTGGCTACACCTTC
TRBJ2-2,TRBV10-3,NA,NA,CAISESQGATGELFF,TGTGCCATCAGTGAGTCACAGGGTGCCACCGGGGAGCTGTTTTTT
TRBJ1-2,TRBV27,NA,TRBD1,CASSRQGAAGYTF,TGTGCCAGCAGCAGACAGGGGGCCGCTGGCTACACCTTC
TRBJ2-2,TRBV27,NA,NA,CASSFRRSGELFF,TGTGCCAGCAGTTTCCGGCGGAGCGGGGAGCTGTTTTTT
TRBJ2-3,TRBV18,NA,TRBD2,CASSLPGGSTDTQYF,TGTGCCAGCTCACTTCCGGGAGGAAGCACAGATACGCAGTATTTT
TRBJ2-2,TRBV24-1,NA,TRBD1,CATSDPGQLTGELFF,TGTGCCACCAGTGACCCGGGACAGCTTACCGGGGAGCTGTTTTTT
TRBJ2-7,TRBV28,NA,TRBD1,CASSLAPPGQRWGEQYF,TGTGCCAGCAGTTTAGCCCCACCGGGACAGCGTTGGGGTGAGCAGTACTTC
TRBJ1-5,TRBV20-1,NA,TRBD1,CSASQGAQGNQPQHF,TGCAGTGCTAGTCAGGGGGCGCAAGGCAATCAGCCCCAGCATTTT
TRBJ1-6,TRBV19,NA,NA,CASSINSSPLHF,TGTGCCAGTAGTATCAACAGCTCACCCCTCCACTTT
TRBJ1-2,TRBV18,NA,NA,CASSPESTGYSNYGYTF,TGTGCCAGCTCACCTGAAAGTACAGGCTATTCTAACTATGGCTACACCTTC
TRBJ1-5,TRBV6-1,NA,TRBD1,CASSDPGGTALSNQPQHF,TGTGCCAGCAGTGACCCTGGTGGGACAGCTCTTAGCAATCAGCCCCAGCATTTT
TRBJ2-7,TRBV27,NA,TRBD2,CASSLFPGLAGGQYEQYF,TGTGCCAGCAGTTTATTCCCGGGACTAGCGGGAGGGCAATACGAGCAGTACTTC
TRBJ2-5,TRBV4-1,NA,TRBD1,CASSPPPGGVQETQYF,TGCGCCAGCAGCCCCCCCCCAGGGGGAGTCCAAGAGACCCAGTACTTC
TRBJ1-1,TRBV5-8,NA,NA,CASSLGGAGNTEAFF,TGTGCCAGCAGCTTGGGCGGGGCAGGGAACACTGAAGCTTTCTTT
TRBJ2-4,TRBV6-1,NA,TRBD1,CASSEPRDRIAKNIQYF,TGTGCCAGCAGTGAACCCCGGGACAGGATAGCCAAAAACATTCAGTACTTC
TRBJ2-3,TRBV2,NA,NA,CASSAGPRGTDTQYF,TGTGCCAGCAGCGCCGGACCGCGGGGCACAGATACGCAGTATTTT
TRBJ1-2,TRBV6-6,NA,NA,CASSSSAVPPYGYTF,TGTGCCAGCAGTTCGAGCGCGGTCCCCCCATATGGCTACACCTTC
TRBJ1-1,TRBV10-3,once,NA,CAIGSAAGDTEAFF,TGTGCCATCGGCTCGGCAGCGGGCGACACTGAAGCTTTCTTT
TRBJ2-1,TRBV12-5,NA,TRBD2,CASGSSSGVYNEQFF,TGTGCTAGTGGCTCCTCTAGCGGCGTTTACAATGAGCAGTTCTTC
TRBJ1-5,TRBV19,NA,NA,CASSPTGSNQPQHF,TGTGCCAGTAGTCCAACAGGGAGCAATCAGCCCCAGCATTTT
TRBJ1-2,TRBV5-4,NA,NA,CASSLWYGGGYTF,TGTGCCAGCAGCTTGTGGTACGGAGGCGGCTACACCTTC
TRBJ1-2,TRBV28,NA,TRBD1,CASSLGLLTGDGYTF,TGTGCCAGCAGTTTAGGCCTCCTGACAGGGGACGGCTACACCTTC
TRBJ1-2,TRBV10-2,NA,TRBD1,CASSESGGGYGYTF,TGCGCCAGCAGTGAGTCAGGGGGCGGCTATGGCTACACCTTC
TRBJ2-3,TRBV14,NA,NA,CASSQDRVRDTQYF,TGTGCCAGCAGCCAAGATCGAGTGAGGGATACGCAGTATTTT
TRBJ1-2,TRBV5-1,NA,TRBD1,CASSDGTGQGYTF,TGCGCCAGCAGTGATGGGACAGGGCAGGGCTACACCTTC
TRBJ2-2,TRBV5-1,NA,NA,CASSLGLASGELFF,TGCGCCAGCAGCTTGGGTCTAGCATCCGGGGAGCTGTTTTTT
TRBJ1-1,TRBV12-3/TRBV12-4,NA,TRBD1,CASSLGTVTEAFF,TGTGCCAGCAGCCTTGGGACAGTAACTGAAGCTTTCTTT
TRBJ2-7,TRBV4-1,NA,TRBD1,CASSQDGTEFEQYF,TGCGCCAGCAGCCAAGACGGGACAGAGTTCGAGCAGTACTTC
TRBJ2-1,TRBV7-9,NA,TRBD2,CASLNAGDREQFF,TGTGCCAGCCTTAATGCGGGAGATCGGGAGCAGTTCTTC
TRBJ1-3,TRBV7-8,NA,TRBD1,CASSVTKTGPGNTIYF,TGTGCCAGCAGCGTAACTAAGACAGGGCCTGGAAACACCATATATTTT
TRBJ1-1,TRBV10-1,NA,NA,CASSESAGEGTEAFF,TGCGCCAGCAGTGAGTCGGCAGGGGAGGGCACTGAAGCTTTCTTT
TRBJ1-2,TRBV4-1,NA,TRBD1,CASSQERVQGYYGYTF,TGCGCCAGCAGCCAAGAAAGGGTACAGGGGTACTATGGCTACACCTTC
TRBJ1-1,TRBV7-2,NA,NA,CASSLDVLRGGTEAFF,TGTGCCAGCAGCTTAGATGTCCTAAGGGGGGGAACTGAAGCTTTCTTT
TRBJ1-1,TRBV10-3,NA,NA,CAIRSPQQGIAEAFF,TGTGCCATCAGATCCCCTCAACAGGGAATCGCTGAAGCTTTCTTT
TRBJ2-5,TRBV5-1,NA,TRBD2,CASKIGGGETQYF,TGCGCCAGCAAGATCGGGGGGGGAGAGACCCAGTACTTC
TRBJ2-7,TRBV30,NA,NA,CAWSVGRGSYEQYF,TGTGCCTGGAGTGTTGGTCGCGGCTCCTACGAGCAGTACTTC
TRBJ2-3,TRBV5-1,NA,TRBD2,CASSRGGTDTQYF,TGCGCCAGCAGCCGGGGAGGGACAGATACGCAGTATTTT
TRBJ2-1,TRBV29-1,NA,TRBD1,CSVEDHQPGQGYEQFF,TGCAGCGTTGAAGATCATCAACCGGGACAGGGGTATGAGCAGTTCTTC
TRBJ1-2,TRBV25-1,NA,NA,CASSEGTSGLAGTF,TGTGCCAGCAGTGAAGGTACGTCCGGCCTCGCGGGGACCTTC
TRBJ1-2,TRBV18,NA,NA,CASSLVEGDNYGYTF,TGTGCCAGCTCACTCGTCGAGGGGGATAACTATGGCTACACCTTC
TRBJ2-2,TRBV7-3,NA,TRBD1,CASSSGTGTGELFF,TGTGCCAGCAGCTCCGGGACAGGGACCGGGGAGCTGTTTTTT